This T cell receptor beta chain was obtained from a study of CD8+CD57+ T cells in acquired aplastic anemia. About the study: When averaged, DNA from sorted CD4+ and CD8+ cells came to approximately 3 ug.

Notes on the study in general: The CD8+ Simpson's diversity of patients and controls was not significantly different. Overlapping CD8+ CDR3 repertoires of patients and controls contained nearly 30 shared sequences.

Notes on this clonotype: Antigen specificity is unknown.

According to the study, genomic DNA was the template for TCR beta VDJ and CDR3 profiling. TCRdb independently ran MiXCR on the reads; one entry per CDR3 protein. The sample includes roughly 93,000 distinct CDR3 sequences, around 62% of them seen just once. Individuals selected for sequencing had exhibited CD8+CD57+ cell expansion on flow cytometry. Germline CDR1 ENHRY, CDR2 SYGVKD. The CDR3 extends over 15 amino acids. V gave up 5 bases and J gave up 7 bases; unmatched junction bases: 10. This sequence originates from a human donor with aplastic anemia. Material: sorted CD4+, CD8+, or CD8+CD57+ T cells (not recorded which) from PBMCs. The rearrangement links TRBV10-3 to TRBJ2-2; TRBD2 agrees at 7 bases. The CDR3: CAISPYGGSFGELFF. CDR3 bases: TGTGCCATCAGTCCCTACGGGGGGAGTTTCGGGGAGCTGTTTTTT.